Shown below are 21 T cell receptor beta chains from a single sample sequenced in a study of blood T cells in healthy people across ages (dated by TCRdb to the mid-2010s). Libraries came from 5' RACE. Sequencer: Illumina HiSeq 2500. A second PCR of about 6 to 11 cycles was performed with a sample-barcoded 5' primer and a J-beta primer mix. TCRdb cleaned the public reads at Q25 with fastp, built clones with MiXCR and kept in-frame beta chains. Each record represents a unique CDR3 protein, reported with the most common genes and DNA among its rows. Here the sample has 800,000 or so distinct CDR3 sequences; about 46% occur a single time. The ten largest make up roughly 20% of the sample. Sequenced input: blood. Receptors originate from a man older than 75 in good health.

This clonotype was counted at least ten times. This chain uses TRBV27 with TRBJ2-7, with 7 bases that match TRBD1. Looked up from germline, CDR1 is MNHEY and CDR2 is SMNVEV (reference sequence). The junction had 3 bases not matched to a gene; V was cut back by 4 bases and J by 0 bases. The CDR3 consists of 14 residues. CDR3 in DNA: TGTGCCAGCAGTTCGGACAGGCGCTCCTACGAGCAGTACTTC. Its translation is CASSSDRRSYEQYF.

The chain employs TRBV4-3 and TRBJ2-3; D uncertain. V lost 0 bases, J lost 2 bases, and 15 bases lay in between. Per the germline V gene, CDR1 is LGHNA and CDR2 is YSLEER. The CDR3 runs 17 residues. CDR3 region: CASSQEPVWAPTDTQYF. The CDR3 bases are TGCGCCAGCAGCCAAGAGCCAGTTTGGGCCCCCACAGATACGCAGTATTTT.

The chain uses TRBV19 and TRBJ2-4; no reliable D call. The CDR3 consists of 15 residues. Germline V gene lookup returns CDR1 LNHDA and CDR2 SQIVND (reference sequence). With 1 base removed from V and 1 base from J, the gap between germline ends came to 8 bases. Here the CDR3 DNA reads TGTGCCAGTAGTATAGGGAGAAGGGCCAAAAACATTCAGTACTTC. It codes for CASSIGRRAKNIQYF.

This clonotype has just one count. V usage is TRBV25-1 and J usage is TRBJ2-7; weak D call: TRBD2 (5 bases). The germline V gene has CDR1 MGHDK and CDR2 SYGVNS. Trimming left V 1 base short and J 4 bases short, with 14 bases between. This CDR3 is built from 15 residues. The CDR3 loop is CASSECPRTLYEQYF. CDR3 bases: TGTGCCAGCAGTGAATGCCCTCGGACTTTATACGAGCAGTACTTC.

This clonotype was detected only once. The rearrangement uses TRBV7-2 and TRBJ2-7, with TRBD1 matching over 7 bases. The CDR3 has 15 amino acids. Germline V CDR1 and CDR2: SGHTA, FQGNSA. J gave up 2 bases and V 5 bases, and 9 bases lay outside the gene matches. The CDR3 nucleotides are TGTGCCAGCAGCCAACCGGGACAGCTACCCTACGAGCAGTACTTC. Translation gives CASSQPGQLPYEQYF. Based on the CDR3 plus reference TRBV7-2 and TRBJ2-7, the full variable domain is GAGVSQSPSNKVTEKGKDVELRCDPISGHTALYWYRQSLGQGLEFLIYFQGNSAPDKSGLPSDRFSAERTGGSVSTLTIQRTQQEDSAVYLCASSQPGQLPYEQYFGPGTRLTVT.

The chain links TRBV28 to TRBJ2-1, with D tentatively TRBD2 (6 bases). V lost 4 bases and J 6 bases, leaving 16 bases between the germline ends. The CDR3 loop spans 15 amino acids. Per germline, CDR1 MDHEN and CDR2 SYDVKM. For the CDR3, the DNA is TGTGCCAGCAGTTCCGGGACTTTCCGCCTCAATGAGCAGTTCTTC. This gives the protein CASSSGTFRLNEQFF.

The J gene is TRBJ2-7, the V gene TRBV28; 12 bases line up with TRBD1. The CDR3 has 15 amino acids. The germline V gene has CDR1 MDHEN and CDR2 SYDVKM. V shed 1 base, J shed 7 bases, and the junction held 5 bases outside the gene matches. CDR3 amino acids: CASSLLGQGAGEQYF. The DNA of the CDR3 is TGTGCCAGCAGTTTATTGGGACAGGGGGCTGGGGAGCAGTACTTC.

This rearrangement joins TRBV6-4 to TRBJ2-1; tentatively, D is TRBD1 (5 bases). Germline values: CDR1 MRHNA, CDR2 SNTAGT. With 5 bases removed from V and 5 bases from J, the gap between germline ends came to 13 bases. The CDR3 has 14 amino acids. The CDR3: CASSPTVTNNEQFF. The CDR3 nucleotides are TGTGCCAGCAGTCCGACAGTAACGAACAATGAGCAGTTCTTC.

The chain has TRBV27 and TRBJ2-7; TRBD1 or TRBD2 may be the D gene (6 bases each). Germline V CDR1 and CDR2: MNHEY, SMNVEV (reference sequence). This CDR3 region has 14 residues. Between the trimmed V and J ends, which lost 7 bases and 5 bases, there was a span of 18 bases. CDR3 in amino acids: CASKYTGGLHEQYF. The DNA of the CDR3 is TGTGCCAGCAAGTATACTGGGGGGCTCCACGAGCAGTACTTC.

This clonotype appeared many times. In nucleotides, the CDR3 is TGTGCCACCAAACGGGAGTCATACAATGAGCAGTTCTTC. Its protein product is CATKRESYNEQFF. The rearrangement links TRBV15 to TRBJ2-1, with TRBD2 as a possible D gene (6 bases). Between the trimmed V and J ends, which lost 7 bases and 4 bases, there was a span of 11 bases. The germline gives CDR1 LNHNV, CDR2 YYDKDF (reference sequence). The CDR3 is 13 amino acids.

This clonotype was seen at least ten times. Here the CDR3 DNA reads TGCAGTGCTAGAAACTCGCGGGGCTCCTACGAGCAGTACTTC. Residues: CSARNSRGSYEQYF. This chain connects TRBV20-1 to TRBJ2-7, with D tentatively TRBD2 (6 bases). Germline-derived CDR1 and CDR2 are DFQATT and SNEGSKA (reference sequence). The CDR3 is 14 residues long. V was shortened by 2 bases and J by 0 bases, with 11 bases between the two germline ends.

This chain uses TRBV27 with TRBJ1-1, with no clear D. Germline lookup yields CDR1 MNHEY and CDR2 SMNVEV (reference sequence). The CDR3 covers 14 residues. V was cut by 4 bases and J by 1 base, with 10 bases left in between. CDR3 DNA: TGTGCCAGCAGTTACACAGCTAAGAACACTGAAGCTTTCTTT. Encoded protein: CASSYTAKNTEAFF.

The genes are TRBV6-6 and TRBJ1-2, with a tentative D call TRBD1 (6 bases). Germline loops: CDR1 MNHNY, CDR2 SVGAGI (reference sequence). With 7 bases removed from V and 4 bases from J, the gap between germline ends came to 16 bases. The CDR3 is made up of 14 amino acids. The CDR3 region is CASNPETGSYGYTF. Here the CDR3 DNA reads TGTGCCAGCAACCCCGAGACAGGAAGCTATGGCTACACCTTC.

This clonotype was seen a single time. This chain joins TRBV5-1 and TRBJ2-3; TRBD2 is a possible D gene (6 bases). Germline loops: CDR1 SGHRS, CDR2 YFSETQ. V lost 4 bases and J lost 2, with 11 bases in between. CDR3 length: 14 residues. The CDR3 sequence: CASSAGLLTDTQYF. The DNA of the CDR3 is TGCGCCAGCAGCGCGGGACTCCTCACAGATACGCAGTATTTT.

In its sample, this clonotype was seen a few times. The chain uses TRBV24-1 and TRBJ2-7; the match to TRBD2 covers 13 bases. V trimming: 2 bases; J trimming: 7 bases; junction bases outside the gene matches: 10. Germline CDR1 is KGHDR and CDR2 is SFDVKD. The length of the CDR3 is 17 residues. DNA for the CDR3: TGTGCCACCAGTGATTCCGTCGGACTAGCGGGAGTAGATGAGCAGTACTTC. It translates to CATSDSVGLAGVDEQYF.

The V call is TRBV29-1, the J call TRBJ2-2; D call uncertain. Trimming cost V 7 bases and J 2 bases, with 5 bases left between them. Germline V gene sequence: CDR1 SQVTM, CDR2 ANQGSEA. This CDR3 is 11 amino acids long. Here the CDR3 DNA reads TGCAGCGCCGCAAACACCGGGGAGCTGTTTTTT. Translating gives CSAANTGELFF.

In nucleotides, the CDR3 is TGCAGTGCTAGCAATGGGGCGATCGCGAACACCGGGGAGCTGTTTTTT. Amino acid sequence: CSASNGAIANTGELFF. J is TRBJ2-2 and V is TRBV20-1, with D possibly TRBD1 on 5 matching bases. Trimming shortened V by 3 bases and J by 0 bases, and 14 bases separated the two germline ends. CDR3 length: 16 amino acids. The germline V gene encodes CDR1 DFQATT and CDR2 SNEGSKA (reference sequence).

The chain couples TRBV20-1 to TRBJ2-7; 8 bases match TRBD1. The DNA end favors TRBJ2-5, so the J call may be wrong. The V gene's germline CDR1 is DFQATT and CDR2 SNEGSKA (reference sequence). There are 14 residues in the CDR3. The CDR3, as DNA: TGCAGTGCTCCTGCACCGACAGGGGAAAGGACCCAGTACTTC. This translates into CSAPAPTGERTQYF.

Written as DNA, the CDR3 is TGTGCCAGCAGCTTAGCGGGGACTAACGGGACCTACGAGCAGTACTTC. Protein product: CASSLAGTNGTYEQYF. This chain joins TRBV7-2 and TRBJ2-5; TRBD2 matches at 7 bases. The J call may be wrong; the DNA end is better matched by TRBJ2-7. Looked up from germline, CDR1 is SGHTA and CDR2 is FQGNSA. This CDR3 region has 16 residues.

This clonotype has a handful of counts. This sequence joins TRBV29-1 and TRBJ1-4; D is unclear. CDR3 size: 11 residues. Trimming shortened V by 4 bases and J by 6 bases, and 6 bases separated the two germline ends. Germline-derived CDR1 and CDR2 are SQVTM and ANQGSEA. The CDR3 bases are TGCAGCGTTGGGGCCGATGAAAAACTGTTTTTT. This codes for CSVGADEKLFF.

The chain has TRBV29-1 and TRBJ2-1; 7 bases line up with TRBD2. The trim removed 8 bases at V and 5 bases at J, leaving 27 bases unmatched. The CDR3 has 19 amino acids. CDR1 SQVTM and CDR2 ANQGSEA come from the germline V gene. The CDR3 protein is CSNVNISKELALVHNEQFF. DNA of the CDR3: TGCAGCAACGTAAATATATCGAAAGAACTAGCGTTGGTCCACAATGAGCAGTTCTTC.